The TCR beta chain under discussion was sequenced for a study of CD8 T cells in ankylosing spondylitis. Study observations and caveats: Typical of ankylosing spondylitis blood, it appeared, was a TCR beta motif of eight highly homologous variants.

With molecular barcodes, quantitative 5'-RACE was used to make the TCR beta libraries. TCRdb redid the calling of the 5' RACE reads with MiXCR, one entry per CDR3 protein. The sample contains about 110,000 distinct CDR3 sequences, approximately 25% of which appear only once. Trimming took off 5 bases at V and 0 bases at J, with 7 bases between the two ends. The CDR3 has 14 amino acids. This clonotype occurred many times. Its cognate antigen is unknown. The chain is built from TRBV12-3 or TRBV12-4 and TRBJ2-2; D gene ambiguous. Sequenced material: synovial fluid, either unsorted or a sorted T cell fraction (not recorded which). The receptor's source is a male donor with ankylosing spondylitis. The CDR3 region has the DNA TGTGCCAGCAGTCCCCGGGCGAACACCGGGGAGCTGTTTTTT. Translation gives CASSPRANTGELFF.